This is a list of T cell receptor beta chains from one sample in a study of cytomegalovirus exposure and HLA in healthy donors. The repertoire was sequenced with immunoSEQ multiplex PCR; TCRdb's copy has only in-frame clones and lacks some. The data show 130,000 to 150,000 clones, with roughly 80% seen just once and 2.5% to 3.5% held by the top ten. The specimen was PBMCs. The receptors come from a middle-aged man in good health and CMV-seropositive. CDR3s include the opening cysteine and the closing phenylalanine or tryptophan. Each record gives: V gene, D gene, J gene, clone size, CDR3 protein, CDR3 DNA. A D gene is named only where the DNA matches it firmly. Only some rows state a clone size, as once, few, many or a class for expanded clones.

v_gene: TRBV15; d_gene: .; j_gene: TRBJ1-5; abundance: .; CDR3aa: CATSRDNNQPQHF; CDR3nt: TGTGCCACCAGCAGAGATAACAATCAGCCCCAGCATTTT
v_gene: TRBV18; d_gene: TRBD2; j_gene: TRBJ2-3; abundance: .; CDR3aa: CASSPQTSGYSTDTQYF; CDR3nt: TGTGCCAGCTCACCACAGACTAGCGGGTATAGCACAGATACGCAGTATTTT
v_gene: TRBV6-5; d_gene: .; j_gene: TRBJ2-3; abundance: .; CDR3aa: CASSYASGVETDTQYF; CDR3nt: TGTGCCAGCAGTTACGCTTCCGGGGTCGAGACAGATACGCAGTATTTT
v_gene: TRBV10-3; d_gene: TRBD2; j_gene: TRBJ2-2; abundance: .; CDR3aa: CAIMGGRAWGTGELFF; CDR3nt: TGTGCCATCATGGGCGGGAGGGCCTGGGGCACCGGGGAGCTGTTTTTT
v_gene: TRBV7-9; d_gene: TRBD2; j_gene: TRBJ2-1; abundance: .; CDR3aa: CASSTRLAGVYNEQFF; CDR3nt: TGTGCCAGCAGCACAAGACTAGCGGGGGTCTACAATGAGCAGTTCTTC
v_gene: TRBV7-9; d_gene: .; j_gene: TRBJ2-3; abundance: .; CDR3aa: CASSLQGTTDTQYF; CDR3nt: TGTGCCAGCAGCTTACAGGGAACCACAGATACGCAGTATTTT
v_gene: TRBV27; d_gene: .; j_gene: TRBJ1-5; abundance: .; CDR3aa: CATQGGPNQPQHF; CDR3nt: TGTGCCACGCAAGGTGGGCCAAATCAGCCCCAGCATTTT
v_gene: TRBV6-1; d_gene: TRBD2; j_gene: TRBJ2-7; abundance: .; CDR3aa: CASSGLGLAGGRYEQYF; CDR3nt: TGTGCCAGCAGTGGGTTAGGACTAGCGGGAGGGAGATACGAGCAGTACTTC
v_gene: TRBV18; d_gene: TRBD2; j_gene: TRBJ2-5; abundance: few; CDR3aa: CASSPPSSGRAGEQYF; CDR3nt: TGTGCCAGCTCACCACCCTCTAGCGGGAGGGCTGGGGAGCAGTACTTC
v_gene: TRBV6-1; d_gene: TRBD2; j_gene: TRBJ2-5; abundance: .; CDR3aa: CASSEAPSGSRRRETQYF; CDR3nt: TGTGCCAGCAGTGAAGCTCCTAGCGGGAGTCGCAGAAGAGAGACCCAGTACTTC
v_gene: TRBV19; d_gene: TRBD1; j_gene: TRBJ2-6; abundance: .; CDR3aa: CASSLQGATHSGANVLTF; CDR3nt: TGTGCCAGTAGCTTACAGGGGGCAACCCACTCTGGGGCCAACGTCCTGACTTTC
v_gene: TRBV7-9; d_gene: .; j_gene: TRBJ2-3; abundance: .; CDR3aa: CASRYTPSRGDTQYF; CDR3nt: TGTGCCAGCAGATATACTCCCTCCCGGGGGGATACGCAGTATTTT
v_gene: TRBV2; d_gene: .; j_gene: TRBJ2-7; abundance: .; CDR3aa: CASNRVLSYEQYF; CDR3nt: TGTGCCAGCAATCGGGTCTTGTCCTACGAGCAGTACTTC
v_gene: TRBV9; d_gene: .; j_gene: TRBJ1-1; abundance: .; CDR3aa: CASSLTGVTEAFF; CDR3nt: TGTGCCAGCAGCCTAACGGGGGTCACTGAAGCTTTCTTT
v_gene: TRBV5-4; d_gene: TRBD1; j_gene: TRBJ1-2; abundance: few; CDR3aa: CASSFPDRGLHGYTF; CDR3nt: TGTGCCAGCAGCTTCCCGGACAGGGGATTACATGGCTACACCTTC
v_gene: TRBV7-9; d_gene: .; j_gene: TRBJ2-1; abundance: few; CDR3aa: CASSLELGSYNEQFF; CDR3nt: TGTGCCAGCAGCTTAGAACTAGGCTCCTACAATGAGCAGTTCTTC
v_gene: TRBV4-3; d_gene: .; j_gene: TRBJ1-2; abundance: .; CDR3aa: CASSQTTDNYGYTF; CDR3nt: TGCGCCAGCAGCCAAACGACAGATAACTATGGCTACACCTTC
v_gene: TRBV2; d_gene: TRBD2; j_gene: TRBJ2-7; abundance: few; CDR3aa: CASRLRTSGTSSYEQYF; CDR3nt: TGTGCCAGCAGACTCCGGACTAGCGGGACGAGCTCCTACGAGCAGTACTTC
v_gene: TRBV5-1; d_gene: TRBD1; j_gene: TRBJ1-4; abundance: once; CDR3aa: CASSLTTGAGEKLFF; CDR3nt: TGCGCCAGCAGCCTAACGACAGGGGCAGGAGAAAAACTGTTTTTT
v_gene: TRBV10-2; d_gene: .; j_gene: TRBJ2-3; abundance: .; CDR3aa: CASSDKGVGTDTQYF; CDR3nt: TGCGCCAGCAGTGATAAAGGGGTTGGCACAGATACGCAGTATTTT
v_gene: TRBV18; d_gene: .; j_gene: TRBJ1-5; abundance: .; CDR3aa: CASSPVDRNQPQHF; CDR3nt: TGTGCCAGCTCACCTGTGGACAGAAATCAGCCCCAGCATTTT
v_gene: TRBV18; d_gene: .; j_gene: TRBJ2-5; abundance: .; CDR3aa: CASSPGQGGETQYF; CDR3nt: TGTGCCAGCTCACCAGGTCAGGGAGGAGAGACCCAGTACTTC
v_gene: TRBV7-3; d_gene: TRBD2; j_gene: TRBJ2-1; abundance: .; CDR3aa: CASSLTITSGRAYSYNEQFF; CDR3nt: TGTGCCAGCAGCTTAACGATAACGAGCGGGAGGGCCTACTCCTACAATGAGCAGTTCTTC
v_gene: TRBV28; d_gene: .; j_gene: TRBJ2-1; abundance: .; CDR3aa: CASSLPRVFLNEQFF; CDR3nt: TGTGCCAGCAGTTTACCCAGGGTATTCCTCAATGAGCAGTTCTTC
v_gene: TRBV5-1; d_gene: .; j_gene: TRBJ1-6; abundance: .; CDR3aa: CASSLGAGSPLHF; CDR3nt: TGCGCCAGCAGCTTGGGGGCTGGTTCACCCCTCCACTTT
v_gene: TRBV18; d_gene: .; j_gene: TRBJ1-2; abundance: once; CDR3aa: CASSPGQGQNGGYTF; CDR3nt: TGTGCCAGCTCACCTGGCCAGGGGCAGAACGGGGGCTACACCTTC
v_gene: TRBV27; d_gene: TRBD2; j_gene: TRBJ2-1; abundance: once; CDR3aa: CASSQTSGRVGEQFF; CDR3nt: TGTGCCAGCAGTCAGACTAGCGGGAGGGTCGGTGAGCAGTTCTTC
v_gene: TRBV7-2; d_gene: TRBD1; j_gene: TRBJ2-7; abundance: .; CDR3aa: CASSRPGTGLYEQYF; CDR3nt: TGTGCCAGCAGCCGCCCCGGGACAGGCCTATACGAGCAGTACTTC